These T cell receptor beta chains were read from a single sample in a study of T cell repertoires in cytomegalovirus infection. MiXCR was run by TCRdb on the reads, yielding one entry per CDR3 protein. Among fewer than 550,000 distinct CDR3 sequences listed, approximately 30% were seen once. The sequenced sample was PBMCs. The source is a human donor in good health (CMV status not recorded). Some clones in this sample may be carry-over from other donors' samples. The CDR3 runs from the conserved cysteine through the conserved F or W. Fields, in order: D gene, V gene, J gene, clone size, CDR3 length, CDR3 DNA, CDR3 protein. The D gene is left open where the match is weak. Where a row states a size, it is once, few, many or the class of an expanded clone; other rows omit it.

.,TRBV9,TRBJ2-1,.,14,TGTGCCAGCAGCGTAGCTGGACTCAACAATGAGCAGTTCTTC,CASSVAGLNNEQFF
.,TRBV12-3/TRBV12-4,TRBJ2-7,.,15,TGTGCCAGCAGTTTTCGTTTTGGGGGCGCCTACGAGCAGTACTTC,CASSFRFGGAYEQYF
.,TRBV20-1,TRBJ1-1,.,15,TGCAGTGCTAGAGGTCCACATGGGGGTAACACTGAAGCTTTCTTT,CSARGPHGGNTEAFF
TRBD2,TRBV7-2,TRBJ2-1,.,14,TGTGCCAGCAGCTTGGCCGGGACTATCAATGAGCAGTTCTTC,CASSLAGTINEQFF
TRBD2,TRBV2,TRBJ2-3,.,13,TGTGCCAGCAGTGAATCAAGGGCGGGGGGATATTATTTT,CASSESRAGGYYF
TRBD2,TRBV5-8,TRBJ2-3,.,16,TGTGCCAGCAGCCCCGTTGAGAGCGGGGGCACAGATACGCAGTATTTT,CASSPVESGGTDTQYF
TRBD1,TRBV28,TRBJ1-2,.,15,TGTGCCAGCAGCCAAACGACAGGGTATAACCAGCGCTACACCTTC,CASSQTTGYNQRYTF
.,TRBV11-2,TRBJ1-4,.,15,TGTGCCAGCAGCCCCAGGGCTACAACTAATGAAAAACTGTTTTTT,CASSPRATTNEKLFF
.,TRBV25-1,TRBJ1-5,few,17,TGTGCCAGCAGTGCTCGTGGGGGTGGGTTAAGCAATCAGCCCCAGCATTTT,CASSARGGGLSNQPQHF
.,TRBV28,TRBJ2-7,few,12,TGTGCCACAAATAGTGACTCCTACGAGCAGTACTTC,CATNSDSYEQYF
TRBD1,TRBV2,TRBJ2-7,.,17,TGTGCCAGTCTGCTAAACCTCCGGGACAGGGTCAAAAACGAGCAGTACTTC,CASLLNLRDRVKNEQYF
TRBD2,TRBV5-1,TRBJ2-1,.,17,TGCGCCAGCAGCTTGGCCCCGGGACTAGCGGGGGGAAATGAGCAGTTCTTC,CASSLAPGLAGGNEQFF
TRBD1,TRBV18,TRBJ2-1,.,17,TGTGCCAGCTCACCGCCAACCCGGGACAGGGCGTACAATGAGCAGTTCTTC,CASSPPTRDRAYNEQFF
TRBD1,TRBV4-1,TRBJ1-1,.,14,TGCGCCAGCAGACCTCCGGGACAGGGTCCTGAAGCTTTCTTT,CASRPPGQGPEAFF
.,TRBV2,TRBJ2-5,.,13,TGTGCCAGCAATCGGGGGGCTGGAGAGACCCGGTACTTC,CASNRGAGETRYF
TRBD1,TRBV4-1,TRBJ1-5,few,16,TGCGCCAGCAGCCCGATAGACAGGGGTAGCAATCAGCCCCAGCATTTT,CASSPIDRGSNQPQHF
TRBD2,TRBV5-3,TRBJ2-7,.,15,TGTGCCAGCAGCACGGGGGGGCAGGGAGGGTACGAGCAGTACTTC,CASSTGGQGGYEQYF
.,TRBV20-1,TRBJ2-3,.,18,TGCAGTGCTAGAGATCCCGCTGGGGCTAGCCTTAGCACAGATACGCAGTATTTT,CSARDPAGASLSTDTQYF
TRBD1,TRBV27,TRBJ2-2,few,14,TGTGCCAGCAACCCGACAGGGGGCACCGGGGAGCTGTTTTTT,CASNPTGGTGELFF
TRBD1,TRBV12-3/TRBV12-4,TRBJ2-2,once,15,TGTGCCAGCAACCCGGGACAGACGAACACCGGGGAGCTGTTTTTT,CASNPGQTNTGELFF
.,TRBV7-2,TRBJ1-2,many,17,TGTGCCAGCAGGAATTATGTCAGGGGAAGACTTCTGGATGGCTACACCTTC,CASRNYVRGRLLDGYTF
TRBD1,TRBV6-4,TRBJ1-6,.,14,TGTGCCAGCAGAAATGACAGGGAGAATTCACCCCTCCACTTT,CASRNDRENSPLHF
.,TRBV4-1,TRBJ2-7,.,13,TGCGCCAGCAGCCAAGAACTGTTGTACGAGCAGTACTTC,CASSQELLYEQYF
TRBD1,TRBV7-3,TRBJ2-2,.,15,TGTGCCAGCAGCTATCGGACAGGATTCACCGGGGAGCTGTTTTTT,CASSYRTGFTGELFF
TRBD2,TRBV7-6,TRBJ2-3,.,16,TGTGCCAGCAGTTCACTAGCGGGGGGGTTGACAGATACGCAGTATTTT,CASSSLAGGLTDTQYF
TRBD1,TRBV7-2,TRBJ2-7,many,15,TGTGCCAGCAGGGACAGGGGGCTAAGCTCCTACGAGCAGTACTTC,CASRDRGLSSYEQYF
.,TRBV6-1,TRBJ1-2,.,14,TGTGCCAGCAGCGCGGACAGATCTAACTATGGCTACACCTTC,CASSADRSNYGYTF
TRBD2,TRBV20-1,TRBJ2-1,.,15,TGCAGTGCTAGGGAGGTCGGGGGGGCCTTCAATGAGCAGTTCTTC,CSAREVGGAFNEQFF
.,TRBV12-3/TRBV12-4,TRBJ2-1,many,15,TGTGCCAGCAGTTTAAACTTGGGACCGACAAATGAGCAGTTCTTC,CASSLNLGPTNEQFF
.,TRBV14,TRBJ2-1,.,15,TGTGCCAGCAGCCAAGATGATAGAACAGGACTACCGCAGTTCTTC,CASSQDDRTGLPQFF
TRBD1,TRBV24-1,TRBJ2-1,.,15,TGTGCCACCAGTGGGGCGGACAGGGACTACAATGAGCAGTTCTTC,CATSGADRDYNEQFF
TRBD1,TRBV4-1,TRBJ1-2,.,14,TGCGCCAGCAGCTACGGGACAGGGAACTATGGCTACACCTTC,CASSYGTGNYGYTF
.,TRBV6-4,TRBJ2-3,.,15,TGTGCCAGCAGTGGTGGAACAGGGGAGGCAGATACGCAGTATTTT,CASSGGTGEADTQYF